Listed here are 24 T cell receptor beta chains from one sample, sequenced in a study of cytomegalovirus exposure and HLA in healthy donors (dated by TCRdb to between 2016 and 2019). The protocol used for the library was the immunoSEQ multiplex PCR assay. The multiplex PCR relied on a mix of 60 forward primers for TCR Vbeta segments and 13 reverse primers for TCR Jbeta segments. TCRdb's version of the immuneACCESS table is confined to in-frame rearrangements and falls short of the full clone set. An unresolved V gene accounts for under half of the shortfall where checked; the remainder is of unknown origin. Across this sample there are around 130,000 clones, with 65% to 85% seen only once. Jointly, the top ten make up around 1.5% of the sample. Sequenced sample: PBMCs. The receptors here all came from a woman aged 18-35 years in good health and CMV-seronegative.

The chain carries TRBV5-1 and TRBJ1-4; 9 nucleotides match TRBD1. J lost 2 bases, V lost 4 bases, and 0 bases had no gene match. The CDR3 is made up of 14 amino acids. Germline CDR1 SGHRS, CDR2 YFSETQ. The CDR3: CASSGTGTNEKLFF. CDR3 nucleotides: TGCGCCAGCAGCGGGACAGGGACTAATGAAAAACTGTTTTTT.

In its sample, this clone was seen once. V and J are TRBV6-1 and TRBJ2-4; D possibly corresponds to TRBD1 (6 bases). There are 14 residues in the CDR3. From germline, CDR1 is MNHNS and CDR2 SASEGT. V lost 1 base and J 8 bases, leaving 12 bases between the germline ends. CDR3 amino acids: CASSEGDKGDIQYF. The CDR3 DNA reads TGTGCCAGCAGTGAAGGGGACAAAGGGGACATTCAGTACTTC.

With regard to this clone: One junction end disagrees with the germline gene, perhaps due to a read error. Other DNA sequences in the same sample also yield this CDR3. The gene calls are TRBV5-8 and TRBJ1-2; a weak D match, TRBD1 (6 bases). In germline, CDR1 is SGHTS, CDR2 YDEGEE. The CDR3 loop spans 13 amino acids. The CDR3 reads CASSLAKGTSHTF. In DNA form, the CDR3 reads TGTGCCAGCAGTTTGGCCAAGGGGACATCACACACCTTC.

This chain links TRBV5-6 with TRBJ2-5; the match to TRBD2 covers 7 bases. Germline CDR1 and CDR2: SGHDT and YYEEEE. V lost 0 bases to trimming and J lost 4 bases; unmatched junction nucleotides: 6. The CDR3 consists of 15 residues. The CDR3 region has the DNA TGTGCCAGCAGCTTGGGCTCGGGAGGCAGAGAGACCCAGTACTTC. Translating it yields CASSLGSGGRETQYF.

The chain joins TRBV2 to TRBJ2-7, with no clear D. CDR1 and CDR2 from the germline V gene are SNHLY and FYNNEI. V gave up 3 bases and J gave up 2 bases, with 8 bases separating them. CDR3 size: 13 residues. This CDR3 reads CASSEMVAYEQYF. The CDR3 coding sequence is TGTGCCAGCAGTGAGATGGTAGCCTACGAGCAGTACTTC. Full variable domain (remainder filled in from reference TRBV2 and TRBJ2-7): EPEVTQTPSHQVTQMGQEVILRCVPISNHLYFYWYRQILGQKVEFLVSFYNNEISEKSEIFDDQFSVERPDGSNFTLKIRSTKLEDSAMYFCASSEMVAYEQYFGPGTRLTVT.

J is TRBJ2-7 and V is TRBV6-1; perhaps TRBD2 as D (5 bases). Germline assignment: CDR1 MNHNS and CDR2 SASEGT. The ends were cut back, 4 bases at V and 7 bases at J, with 17 bases in the middle. The CDR3 is 14 amino acids. Here the CDR3 reads CASSGPAASGEQYF. The CDR3 nucleotides are TGTGCCAGCAGTGGTCCAGCGGCTTCGGGGGAGCAGTACTTC.

V gene TRBV4-1 combines with J gene TRBJ2-7, with D hard to call. CDR1 is MGHRA, CDR2 YSYEKL, per germline. CDR3 length: 14 residues. V was pared by 0 bases and J by 3 bases, with 9 bases between. The CDR3 reads CASSQDLIIYEQYF. In nucleotides, the CDR3 is TGCGCCAGCAGCCAAGATTTAATAATCTACGAGCAGTACTTC.

The V and J genes are TRBV18 and TRBJ2-2; D unclear. The CDR3 extends over 12 amino acids. Germline V lookup: CDR1 KGHSH, CDR2 LQKENI. V dropped 3 bases and J dropped 8 bases, with 7 bases sitting between them. As DNA, the CDR3 is TGTGCCAGCTCACCGGTTGAGGGGGAGCTGTTTTTT. It codes for CASSPVEGELFF.

CDR3 residues: CASSWLSGETDVLTF. The CDR3 coding sequence is TGTGCCAGCAGTTGGTTAAGCGGGGAGACGGACGTCCTGACTTTC. The chain is built from TRBV2 and TRBJ2-6; TRBD2 matches at 7 bases. V shed 5 bases and J 11 bases; nucleotides not matched to a gene: 12. The CDR3 extends over 15 amino acids. CDR1 is SNHLY and CDR2 is FYNNEI in the germline V gene.

J is TRBJ2-7 and V is TRBV2, with D maybe TRBD2 (6 bases). Germline V gene data show CDR1 as SNHLY and CDR2 as FYNNEI. The V and J ends lost 1 base and 0 bases respectively, with 10 bases between them. CDR3 size: 15 residues. CDR3: CASSEGTTLSYEQYF. The DNA of the CDR3 is TGTGCCAGCAGTGAAGGGACTACCCTCTCCTACGAGCAGTACTTC.

The chain employs TRBV2 and TRBJ1-1, with D tentatively TRBD1 (6 bases). The CDR3 runs to 14 residues. V lost 6 bases and J 3 bases, leaving 14 bases between the germline ends. The germline V gene has CDR1 SNHLY and CDR2 FYNNEI. Written as DNA, the CDR3 is TGTGCCAGCAGCCTACAGGGAGGGGACACTGAAGCTTTCTTT. Translation: CASSLQGGDTEAFF.

The V call is TRBV10-1, the J call TRBJ2-3, with 8 bases matching TRBD2. V lost 3 bases to trimming and J lost 14 bases; unmatched junction nucleotides: 7. The length of the CDR3 is 12 residues. Germline V gene lookup returns CDR1 WNHNN and CDR2 SYGVQD (reference sequence). In DNA form, the CDR3 reads TGCGCCAGCAGTGAAGCTAGCGGGCGTCGGTATTTT. It yields the protein CASSEASGRRYF.

The V gene is TRBV9, the J gene TRBJ1-1; a weak D match, TRBD1 (5 bases). CDR3 length equals 15 residues. Trimming pared 0 bases from V and 3 bases from J, leaving 12 bases between. Germline V gene data show CDR1 as SGDLS and CDR2 as YYNGEE. The DNA of the CDR3 is TGTGCCAGCAGCGTAGCCAGGGCGGGAGACACTGAAGCTTTCTTT. Translation gives CASSVARAGDTEAFF.

The rearrangement joins TRBV10-3 to TRBJ1-1; TRBD1 agrees at 7 bases. Per germline, CDR1 ENHRY and CDR2 SYGVKD. V shed 6 bases and J 3 bases; nucleotides not matched to a gene: 10. This CDR3 has 15 residues. CDR3 sequence (DNA): TGTGCCATCAGGCGACAGGGCGGTCGAGACACTGAAGCTTTCTTT. Residues: CAIRRQGGRDTEAFF.

The genes are TRBV2 and TRBJ1-1; 9 nucleotides match TRBD1. Trimming removed 5 bases from V and 7 bases from J; junction bases left unmatched: 8. The length of the CDR3 is 14 residues. CDR1 is SNHLY, CDR2 FYNNEI, per germline. CDR3 protein: CASSRGQGVDEAFF. Here the CDR3 DNA reads TGTGCCAGCAGTAGGGGACAGGGTGTCGATGAAGCTTTCTTT. Together with reference TRBV2 and TRBJ1-1, the CDR3 gives the full variable domain: EPEVTQTPSHQVTQMGQEVILRCVPISNHLYFYWYRQILGQKVEFLVSFYNNEISEKSEIFDDQFSVERPDGSNFTLKIRSTKLEDSAMYFCASSRGQGVDEAFFGQGTRLTVV.

J is TRBJ1-1 and V is TRBV6-5; perhaps TRBD1 as D (5 bases). The ends were cut back, 0 bases at V and 3 bases at J, with 8 bases in the middle. The CDR3 contains 14 residues. The germline CDR1 and CDR2 sequences are MNHEY and SVGAGI. CDR3 sequence reads: CASSYSGRDTEAFF. The CDR3 nucleotides are TGTGCCAGCAGTTACTCGGGCAGGGACACTGAAGCTTTCTTT.

The CDR3 region is CASSWEVSDEQYF. The DNA of the CDR3 is TGTGCCAGCAGTTGGGAGGTTAGCGACGAGCAGTACTTC. The rearrangement joins TRBV6-6 to TRBJ2-7; D perhaps matches TRBD2 (6 bases). Germline V CDR1 and CDR2: MNHNY, SVGAGI (reference sequence). The CDR3 has 13 residues. V lost 4 bases and J 5 bases, leaving 12 bases between the germline ends.

This clone has only one observation. The rearrangement uses TRBV30 and TRBJ1-1, with unresolved D. Trimming took off 3 bases at V and 1 base at J, with 12 bases between the two ends. This CDR3 has 14 amino acids. The germline gives CDR1 GTSNPN, CDR2 SVGIG (reference sequence). Here the CDR3 DNA reads TGTGCCTGGAGCCCCCAGGCAGCGAACACTGAAGCTTTCTTT. This encodes CAWSPQAANTEAFF.

The J gene is TRBJ2-3, the V gene TRBV5-1, with 10 bases aligning to TRBD2. This CDR3 comprises 17 residues. Germline CDR1 reads SGHRS; CDR2 reads YFSETQ. Losses at the gene ends were 4 bases for V and 4 bases for J; bases not matched to a gene: 12. The CDR3 loop is CASSEATSGKVSDTQYF. In DNA, the CDR3 is TGCGCCAGCAGCGAAGCCACTAGCGGGAAGGTCTCAGATACGCAGTATTTT. Full variable domain (missing parts from reference TRBV5-1 and TRBJ2-3): KAGVTQTPRYLIKTRGQQVTLSCSPISGHRSVSWYQQTPGQGLQFLFEYFSETQRNKGNFPGRFSGRQFSNSRSEMNVSTLELGDSALYLCASSEATSGKVSDTQYFGPGTRLTVL.

The chain recombines TRBV5-1 with TRBJ2-7; 10 positions match TRBD1. V lost 2 bases and J lost 0; bases outside the gene matches: 2. This CDR3 region has 15 residues. Germline V gene sequence: CDR1 SGHRS, CDR2 YFSETQ. This CDR3 is CASSFDRGLSYEQYF. The CDR3 DNA reads TGCGCCAGCAGCTTCGACAGGGGGCTCTCCTACGAGCAGTACTTC.

The chain couples TRBV19 to TRBJ2-3; TRBD1 aligns across 9 bases. The CDR3 extends over 16 amino acids. Germline V gene sequence: CDR1 LNHDA, CDR2 SQIVND (reference sequence). V was clipped by 2 bases and J by 1 base; unmatched bases: 4. The CDR3 DNA sequence: TGTGCCAGTAGTATACGGGACAGGGACGGCACAGATACGCAGTATTTT. Amino acid sequence: CASSIRDRDGTDTQYF.

V gene TRBV5-4 combines with J gene TRBJ2-2; 9 nucleotides align to TRBD2. This CDR3 region has 17 residues. J lost 7 bases, V lost 4 bases, and 14 bases had no gene match. In germline, CDR1 is SGHNT, CDR2 YYREEE (reference sequence). CDR3 nucleotide sequence: TGTGCCAGCAGCCCGTCCCCCGGCGGGAGGGCCGGCGGGGAGCTGTTTTTT. This translates into CASSPSPGGRAGGELFF.

The J gene is TRBJ2-1, the V gene TRBV7-9, with 11 nucleotides matching TRBD2. The CDR3 is 15 amino acids. Germline values: CDR1 SEHNR, CDR2 FQNEAQ (reference sequence). Germline trimming cut 5 bases from V and 8 bases from J; bases unmatched to any gene: 8. For the CDR3, the DNA is TGTGCCAGCAGCCTCACTAGCGGGAGTGTGGATGAGCAGTTCTTC. This codes for CASSLTSGSVDEQFF.

The chain recombines TRBV28 with TRBJ2-3; 8 bases are shared with TRBD1. Germline CDR1 MDHEN, CDR2 SYDVKM. The CDR3 totals 16 residues. V gave up 6 bases and J gave up 2 bases; unmatched junction bases: 10. The CDR3 is CASSHSRTGSTDTQYF. The DNA of the CDR3 is TGTGCCAGCAGCCACAGCAGGACAGGGTCCACAGATACGCAGTATTTT.